Reported below is one T cell receptor (beta chain). Its antigen is as yet unknown. The sample originates from a study of Ad26.COV2.S vaccination and SARS-CoV-2 variants. Study outcomes and limitations: Placebo recipients had lower spike-specific TCR breadth than vaccine recipients. Reported findings describe substantial breadth in spike-specific CD8+ and CD4+ T cell responses following vaccination.

Treatment given: roughly 19 received Ad26.COV2.S at low or high dose, single or two shots; 5 received placebo; per-sample allocation not given. The samples date from day 63 after the first vaccine or placebo injection. An 18-55-year-old adult in Boston served as donor. Vaccination used an Ad26 vector expressing Wuhan-strain SARS-CoV-2 spike. V was clipped by 4 bases and J by 4 bases; unmatched bases: 16. The length of the CDR3 is 19 residues. Germline V gene lookup returns CDR1 SGHRS and CDR2 YFSETQ. Using immunoSEQ multiplex PCR, the repertoire was profiled, and TCRdb retains in-frame clones only, with some absent. The sample yields roughly 700,000 clones, roughly 90% seen once.

This rearrangement joins TRBV5-1 to TRBJ2-1; 11 bases align to TRBD1. The TCR was taken from a person between 18 and 65 years old who received the Ad26.COV2.S COVID-19 vaccine or a placebo. The specimen comprised peripheral blood, sampled in a trial of Ad26.COV2.S vaccine versus placebo. The CDR3 DNA follows: TGCGCCAGCAGCCCTGCCACGGGACAGGGGGTTTATACTTACAATGAGCAGTTCTTC. Translated, it gives CASSPATGQGVYTYNEQFF.